Below, one T cell receptor (beta chain) is given with its context. Its specificity is unknown. Sequencing used immunoSEQ multiplex PCR; TCRdb keeps in-frame clones, though not all of them. The table shows approximately 2.4 million clones, with nearly 97% occurring only once. The data originate from a study of shared clonotypes between healthy human individuals. Overall study findings and caveats: Clonotypes not shared had lower generation probabilities than those common to all four donors. Blood alone was sampled, and tissue repertoires likely differ. Naive CD4 clonotype sharing across a few donors was about 5%.

The ends lost 10 bases at V and 4 bases at J; junction bases unmatched: 5. The CDR3 runs to 12 residues. Germline V CDR1 and CDR2: SNHLY, FYNNEI. The source of this sequence is a young man in good health. Specimen: naive CD4+ T cells sorted from blood. The subset is: CD45RA+ positively selected. The chain joins TRBV2 to TRBJ2-3; TRBD1 agrees at 7 bases. The CDR3: CANRGTADTQYF. Here the CDR3 DNA reads TGTGCCAACAGGGGAACGGCAGATACGCAGTATTTT.